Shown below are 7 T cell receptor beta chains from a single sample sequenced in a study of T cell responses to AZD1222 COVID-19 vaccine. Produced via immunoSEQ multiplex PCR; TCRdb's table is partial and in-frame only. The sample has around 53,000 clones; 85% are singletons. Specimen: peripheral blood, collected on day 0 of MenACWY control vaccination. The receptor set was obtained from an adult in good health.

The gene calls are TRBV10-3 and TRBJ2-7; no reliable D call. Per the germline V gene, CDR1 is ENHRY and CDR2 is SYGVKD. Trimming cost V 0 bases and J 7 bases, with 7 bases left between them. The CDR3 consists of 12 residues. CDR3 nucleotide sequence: TGTGCCATCAGTGAGTCCTCGGCGGAGCAGTACTTC. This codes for CAISESSAEQYF.

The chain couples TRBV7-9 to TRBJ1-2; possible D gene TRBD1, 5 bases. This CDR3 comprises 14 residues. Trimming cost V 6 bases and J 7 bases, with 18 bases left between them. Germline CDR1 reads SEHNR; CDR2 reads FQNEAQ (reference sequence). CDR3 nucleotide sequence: TGTGCCAGCAGTTCCACGGGGCCCCCACTTGGCTACACCTTC. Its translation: CASSSTGPPLGYTF.

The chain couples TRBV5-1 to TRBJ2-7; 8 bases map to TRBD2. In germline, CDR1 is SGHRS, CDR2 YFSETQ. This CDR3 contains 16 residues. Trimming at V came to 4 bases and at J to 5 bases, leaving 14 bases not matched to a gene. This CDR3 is CASSRSTGTRVDEQYF. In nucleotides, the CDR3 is TGCGCCAGCAGCAGATCAACCGGGACTAGGGTAGACGAGCAGTACTTC.

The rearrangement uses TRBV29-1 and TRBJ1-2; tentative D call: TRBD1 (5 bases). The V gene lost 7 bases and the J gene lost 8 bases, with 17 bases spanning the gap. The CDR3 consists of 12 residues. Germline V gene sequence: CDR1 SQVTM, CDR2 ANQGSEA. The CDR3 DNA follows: TGCAGCGGGCGGGGGGACCCGGGGGGCTACACCTTC. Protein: CSGRGDPGGYTF.

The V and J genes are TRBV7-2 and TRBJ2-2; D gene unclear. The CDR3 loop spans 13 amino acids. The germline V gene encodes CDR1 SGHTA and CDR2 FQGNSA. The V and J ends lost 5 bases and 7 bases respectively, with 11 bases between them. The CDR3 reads CASSSPKGGELFF. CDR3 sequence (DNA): TGTGCCAGCAGCAGCCCTAAGGGCGGGGAGCTGTTTTTT. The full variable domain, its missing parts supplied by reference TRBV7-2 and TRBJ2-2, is GAGVSQSPSNKVTEKGKDVELRCDPISGHTALYWYRQSLGQGLEFLIYFQGNSAPDKSGLPSDRFSAERTGGSVSTLTIQRTQQEDSAVYLCASSSPKGGELFFGEGSRLTVL.

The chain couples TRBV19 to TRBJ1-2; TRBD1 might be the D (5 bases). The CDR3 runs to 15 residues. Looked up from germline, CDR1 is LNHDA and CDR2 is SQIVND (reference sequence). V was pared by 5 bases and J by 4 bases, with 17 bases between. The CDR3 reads CASSPVGTAAYGYTF. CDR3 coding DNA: TGTGCCAGTAGTCCCGTCGGGACGGCCGCCTATGGCTACACCTTC.

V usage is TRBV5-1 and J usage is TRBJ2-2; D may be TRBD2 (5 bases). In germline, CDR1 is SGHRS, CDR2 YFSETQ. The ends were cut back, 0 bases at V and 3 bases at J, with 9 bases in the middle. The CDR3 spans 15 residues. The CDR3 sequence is CASSLGGQYTGELFF. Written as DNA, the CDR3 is TGCGCCAGCAGCTTGGGAGGGCAATACACCGGGGAGCTGTTTTTT.